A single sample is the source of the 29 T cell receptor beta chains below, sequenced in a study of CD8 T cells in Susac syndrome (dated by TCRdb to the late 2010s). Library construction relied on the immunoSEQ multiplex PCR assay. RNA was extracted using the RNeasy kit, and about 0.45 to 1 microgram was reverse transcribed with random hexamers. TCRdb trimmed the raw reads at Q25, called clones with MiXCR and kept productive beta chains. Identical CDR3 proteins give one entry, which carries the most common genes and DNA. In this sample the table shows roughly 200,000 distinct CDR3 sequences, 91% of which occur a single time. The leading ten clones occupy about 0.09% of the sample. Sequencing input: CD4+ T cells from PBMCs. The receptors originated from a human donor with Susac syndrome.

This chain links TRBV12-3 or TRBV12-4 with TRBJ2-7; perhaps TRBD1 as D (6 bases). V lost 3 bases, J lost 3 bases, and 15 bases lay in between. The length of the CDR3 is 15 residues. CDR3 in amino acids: CASSFKNPGVYEQYF. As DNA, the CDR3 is TGTGCCAGCAGTTTTAAGAACCCAGGGGTCTACGAGCAGTACTTC.

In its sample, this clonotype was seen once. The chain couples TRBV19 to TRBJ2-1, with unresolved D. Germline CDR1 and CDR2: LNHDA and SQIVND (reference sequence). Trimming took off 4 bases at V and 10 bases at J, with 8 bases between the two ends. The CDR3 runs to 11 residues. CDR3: CASSSLGEQFF. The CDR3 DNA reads TGTGCCAGTAGTAGCCTGGGGGAGCAGTTCTTC.

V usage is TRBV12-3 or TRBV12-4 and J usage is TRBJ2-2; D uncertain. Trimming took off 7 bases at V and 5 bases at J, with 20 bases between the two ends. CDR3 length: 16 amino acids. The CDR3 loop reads CASTPSSGMGTGELFF. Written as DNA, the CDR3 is TGTGCCAGCACGCCCTCAAGTGGCATGGGAACCGGGGAGCTGTTTTTT.

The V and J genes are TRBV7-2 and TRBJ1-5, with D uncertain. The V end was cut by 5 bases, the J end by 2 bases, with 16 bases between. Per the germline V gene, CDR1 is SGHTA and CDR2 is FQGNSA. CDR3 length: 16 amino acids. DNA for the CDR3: TGTGCCAGCAGCGACACCGCTTGGTACGGCAATCAGCCCCAGCATTTT. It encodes CASSDTAWYGNQPQHF. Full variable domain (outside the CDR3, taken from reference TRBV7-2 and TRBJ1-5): GAGVSQSPSNKVTEKGKDVELRCDPISGHTALYWYRQSLGQGLEFLIYFQGNSAPDKSGLPSDRFSAERTGGSVSTLTIQRTQQEDSAVYLCASSDTAWYGNQPQHFGDGTRLSIL.

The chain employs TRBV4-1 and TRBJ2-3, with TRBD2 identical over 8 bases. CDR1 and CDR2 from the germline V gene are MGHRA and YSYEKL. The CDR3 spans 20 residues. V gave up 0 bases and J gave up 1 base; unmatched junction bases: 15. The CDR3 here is CASSQETTSGWSGRTDTQYF. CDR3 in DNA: TGCGCCAGCAGCCAAGAGACAACTAGCGGATGGAGCGGGCGCACAGATACGCAGTATTTT.

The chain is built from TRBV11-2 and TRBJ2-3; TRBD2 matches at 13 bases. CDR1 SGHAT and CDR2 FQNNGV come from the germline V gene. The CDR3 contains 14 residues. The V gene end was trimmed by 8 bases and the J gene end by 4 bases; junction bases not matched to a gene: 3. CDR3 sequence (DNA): TGTGCCAGCGGGACTAGCGGGAATCCAGATACGCAGTATTTT. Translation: CASGTSGNPDTQYF.

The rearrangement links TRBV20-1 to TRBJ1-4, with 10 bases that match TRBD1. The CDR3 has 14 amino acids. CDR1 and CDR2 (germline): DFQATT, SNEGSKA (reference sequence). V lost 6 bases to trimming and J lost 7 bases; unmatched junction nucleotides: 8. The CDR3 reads CSAERQGASEKLFF. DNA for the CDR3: TGCAGTGCCGAGAGACAGGGGGCTAGTGAAAAACTGTTTTTT.

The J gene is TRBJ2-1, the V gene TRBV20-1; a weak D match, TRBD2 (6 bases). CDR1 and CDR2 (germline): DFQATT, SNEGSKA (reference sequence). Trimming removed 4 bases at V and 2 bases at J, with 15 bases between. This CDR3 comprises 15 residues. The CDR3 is CSAIFGGATYNEQFF. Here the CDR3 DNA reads TGCAGTGCTATTTTCGGCGGGGCGACCTACAATGAGCAGTTCTTC.

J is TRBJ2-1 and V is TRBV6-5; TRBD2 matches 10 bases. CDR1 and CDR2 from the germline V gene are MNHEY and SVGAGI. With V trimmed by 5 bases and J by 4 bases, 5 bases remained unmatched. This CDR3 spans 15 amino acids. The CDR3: CASSQTSGEYNEQFF. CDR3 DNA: TGTGCCAGCAGTCAAACTAGCGGGGAGTACAATGAGCAGTTCTTC.

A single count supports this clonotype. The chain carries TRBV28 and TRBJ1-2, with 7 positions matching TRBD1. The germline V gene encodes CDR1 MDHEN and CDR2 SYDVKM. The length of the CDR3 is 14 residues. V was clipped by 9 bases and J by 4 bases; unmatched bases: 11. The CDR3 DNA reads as TGTGCCAGTACGACAGGGTATTCTCCCTATGGCTACACCTTC. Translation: CASTTGYSPYGYTF.

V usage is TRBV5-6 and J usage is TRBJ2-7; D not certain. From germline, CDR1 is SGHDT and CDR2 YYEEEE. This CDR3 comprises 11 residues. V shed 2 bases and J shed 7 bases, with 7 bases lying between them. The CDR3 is CASSFMGEQYF. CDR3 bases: TGTGCCAGCAGCTTCATGGGGGAGCAGTACTTC. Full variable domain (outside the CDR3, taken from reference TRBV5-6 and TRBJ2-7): DAGVTQSPTHLIKTRGQQVTLRCSPKSGHDTVSWYQQALGQGPQFIFQYYEEEERQRGNFPDRFSGHQFPNYSSELNVNALLLGDSALYLCASSFMGEQYFGPGTRLTVT.

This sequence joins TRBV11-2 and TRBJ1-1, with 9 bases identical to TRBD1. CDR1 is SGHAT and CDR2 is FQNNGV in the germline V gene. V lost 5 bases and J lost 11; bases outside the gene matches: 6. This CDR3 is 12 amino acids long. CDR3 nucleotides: TGTGCCAGCAGCCGGGACAGGGTGAAGGCTTTCTTT. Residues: CASSRDRVKAFF.

CDR3 DNA: TGTGCCAGCAGCCCATATCGCGGGGGGACGGCTCCTTACGAGCAGTACTTC. This gives the protein CASSPYRGGTAPYEQYF. The chain has TRBV7-9 and TRBJ2-7, with TRBD2 matching over 8 bases. The CDR3 covers 17 residues. Germline CDR1 is SEHNR and CDR2 is FQNEAQ (reference sequence). V gave up 5 bases and J gave up 4 bases; unmatched junction bases: 16.

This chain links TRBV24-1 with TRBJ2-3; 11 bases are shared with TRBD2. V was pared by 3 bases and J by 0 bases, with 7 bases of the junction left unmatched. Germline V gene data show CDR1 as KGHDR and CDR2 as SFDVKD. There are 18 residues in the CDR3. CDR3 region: CATSDTGLAGSSTDTQYF. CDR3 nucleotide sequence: TGTGCCACCAGTGATACCGGACTAGCGGGCTCTAGCACAGATACGCAGTATTTT.

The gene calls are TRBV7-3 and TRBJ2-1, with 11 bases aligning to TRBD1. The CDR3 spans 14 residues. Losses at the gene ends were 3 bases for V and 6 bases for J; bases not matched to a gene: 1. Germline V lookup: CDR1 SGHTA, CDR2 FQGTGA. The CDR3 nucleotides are TGTGCCAGCAGCTTCGGGACAGGGGGCAATGAGCAGTTCTTC. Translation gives CASSFGTGGNEQFF.

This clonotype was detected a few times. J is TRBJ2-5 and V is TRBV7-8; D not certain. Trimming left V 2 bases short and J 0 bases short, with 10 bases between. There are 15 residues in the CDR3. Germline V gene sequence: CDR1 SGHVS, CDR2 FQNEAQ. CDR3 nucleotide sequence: TGTGCCAGCAGCTTATTTGCGGACCACCAAGAGACCCAGTACTTC. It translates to CASSLFADHQETQYF. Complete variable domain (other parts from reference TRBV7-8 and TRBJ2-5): GAGVSQSPRYKVAKRGQDVALRCDPISGHVSLFWYQQALGQGPEFLTYFQNEAQLDKSGLPSDRFFAERPEGSVSTLKIQRTQQEDSAVYLCASSLFADHQETQYFGPGTRLLVL.

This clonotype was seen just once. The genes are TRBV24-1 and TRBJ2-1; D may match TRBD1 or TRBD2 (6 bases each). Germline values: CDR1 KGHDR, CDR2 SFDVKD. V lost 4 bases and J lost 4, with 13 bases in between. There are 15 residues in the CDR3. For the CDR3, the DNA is TGTGCCACCAGTGAATCGGGGGCACAATACAATGAGCAGTTCTTC. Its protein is CATSESGAQYNEQFF.

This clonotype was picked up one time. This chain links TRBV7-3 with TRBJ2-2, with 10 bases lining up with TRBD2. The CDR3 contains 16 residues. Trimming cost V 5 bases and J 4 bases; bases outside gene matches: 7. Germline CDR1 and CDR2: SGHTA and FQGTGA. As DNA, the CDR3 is TGTGCCAGCAGCAGAACTAGCGGGGACTTCACCGGGGAGCTGTTTTTT. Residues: CASSRTSGDFTGELFF.

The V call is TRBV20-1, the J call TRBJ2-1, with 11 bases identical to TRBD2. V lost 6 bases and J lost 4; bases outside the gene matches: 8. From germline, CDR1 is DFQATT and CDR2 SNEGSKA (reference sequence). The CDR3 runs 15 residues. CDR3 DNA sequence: TGCAGTGCAGACCCGGGACTAGCGGCATACAATGAGCAGTTCTTC. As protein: CSADPGLAAYNEQFF.

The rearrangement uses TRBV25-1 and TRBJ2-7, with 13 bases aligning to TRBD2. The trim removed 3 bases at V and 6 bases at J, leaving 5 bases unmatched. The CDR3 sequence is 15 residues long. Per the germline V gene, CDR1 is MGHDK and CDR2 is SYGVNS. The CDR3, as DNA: TGTGCCAGCAGTGACGGACTAGCGGGAGTACTCGAGCAGTACTTC. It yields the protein CASSDGLAGVLEQYF.

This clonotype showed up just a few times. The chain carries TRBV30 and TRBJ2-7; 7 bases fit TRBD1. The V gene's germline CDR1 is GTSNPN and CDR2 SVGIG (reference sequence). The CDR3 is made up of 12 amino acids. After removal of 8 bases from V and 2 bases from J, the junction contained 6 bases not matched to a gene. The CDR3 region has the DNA TGTGCCCTTGGGACAGCCCCCTACGAGCAGTACTTC. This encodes CALGTAPYEQYF.

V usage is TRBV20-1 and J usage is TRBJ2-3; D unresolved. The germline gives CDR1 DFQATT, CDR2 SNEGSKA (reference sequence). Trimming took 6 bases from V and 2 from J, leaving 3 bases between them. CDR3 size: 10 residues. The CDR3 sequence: CSAITDTQYF. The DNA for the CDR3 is TGCAGTGCCATCACAGATACGCAGTATTTT.

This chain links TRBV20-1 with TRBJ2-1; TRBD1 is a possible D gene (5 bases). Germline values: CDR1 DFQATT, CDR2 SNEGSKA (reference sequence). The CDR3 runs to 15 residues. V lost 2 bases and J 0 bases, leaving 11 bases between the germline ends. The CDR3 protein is CSARSGAGSYNEQFF. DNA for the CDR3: TGCAGTGCTAGATCTGGGGCAGGCTCCTACAATGAGCAGTTCTTC.

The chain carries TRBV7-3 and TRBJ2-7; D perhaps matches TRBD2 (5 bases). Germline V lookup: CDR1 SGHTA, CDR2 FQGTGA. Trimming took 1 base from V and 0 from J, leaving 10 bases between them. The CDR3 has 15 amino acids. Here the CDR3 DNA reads TGTGCCAGCAGCTTAAGCGTAGGGAGCTCCTACGAGCAGTACTTC. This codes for CASSLSVGSSYEQYF.

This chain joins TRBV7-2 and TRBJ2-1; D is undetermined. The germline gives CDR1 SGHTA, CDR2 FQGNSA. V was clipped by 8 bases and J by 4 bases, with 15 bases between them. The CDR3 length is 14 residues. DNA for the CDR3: TGTGCCAGCTCACAAAAGGCAGGTTACAATGAGCAGTTCTTC. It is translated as CASSQKAGYNEQFF.

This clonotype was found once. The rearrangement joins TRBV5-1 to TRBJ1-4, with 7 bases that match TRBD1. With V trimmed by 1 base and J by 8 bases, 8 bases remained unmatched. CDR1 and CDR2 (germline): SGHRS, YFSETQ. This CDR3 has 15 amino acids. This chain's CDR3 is CASSLSAGGSEKLFF. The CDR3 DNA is TGCGCCAGCAGCTTGTCGGCAGGGGGATCGGAAAAACTGTTTTTT. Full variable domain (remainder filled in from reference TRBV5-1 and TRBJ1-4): KAGVTQTPRYLIKTRGQQVTLSCSPISGHRSVSWYQQTPGQGLQFLFEYFSETQRNKGNFPGRFSGRQFSNSRSEMNVSTLELGDSALYLCASSLSAGGSEKLFFGSGTQLSVL.

The CDR3 DNA follows: TGCAGCGTTGAAGCTACCGGGACAAGGGCCTACGAGCAGTACTTC. Translating gives CSVEATGTRAYEQYF. The chain has TRBV29-1 and TRBJ2-7; a weak D match, TRBD1 (6 bases). This CDR3 spans 15 amino acids. V lost 1 base and J lost 2, with 15 bases in between. CDR1 is SQVTM and CDR2 is ANQGSEA in the germline V gene.

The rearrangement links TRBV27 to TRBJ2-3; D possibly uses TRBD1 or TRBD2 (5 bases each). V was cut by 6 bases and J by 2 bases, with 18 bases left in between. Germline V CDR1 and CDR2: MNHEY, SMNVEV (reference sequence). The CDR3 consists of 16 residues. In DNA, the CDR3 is TGTGCCAGCAGCCGAACCATCGGGACCTACACAGATACGCAGTATTTT. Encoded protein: CASSRTIGTYTDTQYF.

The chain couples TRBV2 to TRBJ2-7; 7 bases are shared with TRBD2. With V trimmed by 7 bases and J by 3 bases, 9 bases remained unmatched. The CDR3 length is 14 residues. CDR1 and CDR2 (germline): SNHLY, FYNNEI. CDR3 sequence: CASKETSAHYEQYF. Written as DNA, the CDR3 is TGTGCCAGCAAGGAAACTAGCGCTCACTACGAGCAGTACTTC. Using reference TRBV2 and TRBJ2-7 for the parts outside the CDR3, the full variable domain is EPEVTQTPSHQVTQMGQEVILRCVPISNHLYFYWYRQILGQKVEFLVSFYNNEISEKSEIFDDQFSVERPDGSNFTLKIRSTKLEDSAMYFCASKETSAHYEQYFGPGTRLTVT.